This TCR beta chain was retrieved from a study of cytomegalovirus exposure and HLA in healthy donors. Overall study: Falling in the Caucasian-associated ancestry cluster were 81% of approximately 410 genotyped donors.

As concerns this clone: What it binds is not known.

Findings of the study overall: Sequencing likely generated an artifact that appeared as a cluster of highly shared sequence variants. Reportedly, HLA-A and HLA-B alleles of most subjects were accurately predicted from TCR beta.

PCR employed 60 Vbeta and 13 Jbeta primers. Only in-frame clones appear in the TCRdb table, and some are missing; sequencing was by immunoSEQ multiplex PCR. Of about 180,000 clones listed, roughly 84% are singletons. The germline CDR1 and CDR2 sequences are MNHEY and SVGAGI. With V trimmed by 5 bases and J by 3 bases, 6 bases remained unmatched. CDR3 length: 14 residues. Input material: PBMCs. The receptor was isolated from a girl aged 2-10 years in good health and CMV-seropositive. The chain is built from TRBV6-5 and TRBJ2-7; 8 bases line up with TRBD1. The CDR3 DNA follows: TGTGCCAGCAGTGGGTGGGACAGGAACTACGAGCAGTACTTC. Its protein product is CASSGWDRNYEQYF.